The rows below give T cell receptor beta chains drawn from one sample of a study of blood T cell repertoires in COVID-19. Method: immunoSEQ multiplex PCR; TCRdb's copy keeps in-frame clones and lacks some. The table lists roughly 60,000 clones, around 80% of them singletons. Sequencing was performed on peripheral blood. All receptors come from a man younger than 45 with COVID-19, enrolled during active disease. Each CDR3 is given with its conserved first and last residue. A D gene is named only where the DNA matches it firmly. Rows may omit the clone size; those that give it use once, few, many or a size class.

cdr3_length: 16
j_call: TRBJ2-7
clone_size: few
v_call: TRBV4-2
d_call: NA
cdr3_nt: TGTGCCAGCAGCCAAGACCCCGGGACTGGCTCCTACGAGCAGTACTTC
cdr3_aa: CASSQDPGTGSYEQYF

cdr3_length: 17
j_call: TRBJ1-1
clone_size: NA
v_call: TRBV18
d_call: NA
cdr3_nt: TGTGCCAGCTCACCACTCGAACAGGGTCGATCCTACACTGAAGCTTTCTTT
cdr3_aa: CASSPLEQGRSYTEAFF

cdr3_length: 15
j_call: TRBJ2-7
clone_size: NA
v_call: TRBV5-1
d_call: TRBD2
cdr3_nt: TGCGCCAGCAGCACCGGGACTAGCGGGAGGGACGAGCAGTACTTC
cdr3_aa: CASSTGTSGRDEQYF

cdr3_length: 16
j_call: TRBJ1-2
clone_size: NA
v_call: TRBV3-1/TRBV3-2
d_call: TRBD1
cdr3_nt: TGTGCCAGCAGCGCGAAGCCAGGGGGGCGGAACTATGGCTACACCTTC
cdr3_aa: CASSAKPGGRNYGYTF

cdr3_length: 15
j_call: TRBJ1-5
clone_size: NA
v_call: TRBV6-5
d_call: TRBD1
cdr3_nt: TGTGCCAGCAGTTCGACAGGGGGGCTAAATCAGCCCCAGCATTTT
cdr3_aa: CASSSTGGLNQPQHF

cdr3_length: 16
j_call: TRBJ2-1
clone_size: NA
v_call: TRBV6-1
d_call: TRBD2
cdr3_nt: TGTGCCAGCAGTGAGCGAGCGGGAGTAAACTACAATGAGCAGTTCTTC
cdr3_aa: CASSERAGVNYNEQFF

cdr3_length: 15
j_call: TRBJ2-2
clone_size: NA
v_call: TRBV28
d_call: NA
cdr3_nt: TGTGCCAGCAGTTTGGAGTCTAGCTTCGCCGGGGAGCTGTTTTTT
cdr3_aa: CASSLESSFAGELFF

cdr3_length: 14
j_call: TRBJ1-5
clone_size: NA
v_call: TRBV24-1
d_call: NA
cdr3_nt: TGTGCCACCAGTGATACAGGGTCGGTTCAGCCCCAGCATTTT
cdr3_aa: CATSDTGSVQPQHF

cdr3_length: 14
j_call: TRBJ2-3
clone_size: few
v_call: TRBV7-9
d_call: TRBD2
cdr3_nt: TGTGCCAGCAGCCAGGGACTAGTGGGAGATACGCAGTATTTT
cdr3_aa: CASSQGLVGDTQYF

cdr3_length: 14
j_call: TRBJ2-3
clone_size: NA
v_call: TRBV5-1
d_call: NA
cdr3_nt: TGCGCCAGCAGTCGTGATTCAGGGTCAGATACGCAGTATTTT
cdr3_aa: CASSRDSGSDTQYF

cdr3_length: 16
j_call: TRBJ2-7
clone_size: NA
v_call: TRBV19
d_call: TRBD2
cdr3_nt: TGTGCCAGTAGTATTAGAGGGCTAGCGGGAAGCTACGAGCAGTACTTC
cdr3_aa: CASSIRGLAGSYEQYF

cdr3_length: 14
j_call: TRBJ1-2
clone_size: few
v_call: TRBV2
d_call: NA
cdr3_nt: TGTGCCAGCAGTGTTCAGGGCCAAATCTATGGCTACACCTTC
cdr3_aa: CASSVQGQIYGYTF

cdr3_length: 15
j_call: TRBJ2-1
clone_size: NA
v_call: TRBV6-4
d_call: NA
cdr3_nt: TGTGCCAGCAGTGACGGTTGGGGGCCCTCGGATGAGCAGTTCTTC
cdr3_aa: CASSDGWGPSDEQFF

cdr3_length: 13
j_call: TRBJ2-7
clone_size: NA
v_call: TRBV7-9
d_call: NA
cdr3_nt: TGTGCCAGCAGCGGAGGACTCCACTACGAGCAGTACTTC
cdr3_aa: CASSGGLHYEQYF

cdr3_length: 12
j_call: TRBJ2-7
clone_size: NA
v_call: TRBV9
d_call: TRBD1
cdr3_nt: TGTGCCAGCAGCGGACAGGGAGAGGAGCAGTACTTC
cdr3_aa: CASSGQGEEQYF

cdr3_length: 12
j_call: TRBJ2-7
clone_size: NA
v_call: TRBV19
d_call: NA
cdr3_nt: TGTGCCAGTAGTTACCCCGGGAACGAGCAGTACTTC
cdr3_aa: CASSYPGNEQYF

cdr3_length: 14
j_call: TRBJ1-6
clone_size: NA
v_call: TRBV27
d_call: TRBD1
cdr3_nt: TGTGCCAGACCTAATACAGGGGTGAGTTCACCCCTCCACTTT
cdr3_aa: CARPNTGVSSPLHF

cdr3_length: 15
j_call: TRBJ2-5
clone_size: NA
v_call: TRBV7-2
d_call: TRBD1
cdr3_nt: TGTGCCAGCAGCACAGGACAGGGGGTCGGAAAGACCCAGTACTTC
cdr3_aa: CASSTGQGVGKTQYF

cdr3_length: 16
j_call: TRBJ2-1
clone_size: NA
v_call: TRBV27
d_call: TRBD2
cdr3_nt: TGTGCCAGCAGTCGGACTAGCGTGGCCTCCTACAATGAGCAGTTCTTC
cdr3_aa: CASSRTSVASYNEQFF

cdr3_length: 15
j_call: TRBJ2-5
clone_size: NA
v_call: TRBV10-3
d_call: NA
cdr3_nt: TGTGCCATCAGTGTGTTAGCCATGGAGAGGGAGACCCAGTACTTC
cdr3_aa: CAISVLAMERETQYF

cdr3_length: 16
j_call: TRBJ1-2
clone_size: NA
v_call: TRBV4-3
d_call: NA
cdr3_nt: TGCGCCAGCAGCCAAGACCGGAGTACGGGAAACTATGGCTACACCTTC
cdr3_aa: CASSQDRSTGNYGYTF

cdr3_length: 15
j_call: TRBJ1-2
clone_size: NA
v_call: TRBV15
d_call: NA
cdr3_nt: TGTGCCACCAGCGGAAAAAAAGCCTCCGGGAGTGGCTACACCTTC
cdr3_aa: CATSGKKASGSGYTF

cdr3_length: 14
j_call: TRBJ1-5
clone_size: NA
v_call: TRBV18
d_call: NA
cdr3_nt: TGTGCCAGCTCATCACAAAAGGAGGGTCAGCCCCAGCATTTT
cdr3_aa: CASSSQKEGQPQHF

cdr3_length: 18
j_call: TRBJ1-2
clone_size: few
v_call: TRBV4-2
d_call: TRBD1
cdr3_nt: TGTGCCAGCAGCCAAGACGGGTCGGAGACAGGGCCTCTTGTAGGCTACACCTTC
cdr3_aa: CASSQDGSETGPLVGYTF

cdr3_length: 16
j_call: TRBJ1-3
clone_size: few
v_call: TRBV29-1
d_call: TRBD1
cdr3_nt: TGCAGCTTTACCCGGGACAGGGATTACTCTGGAAACACCATATATTTT
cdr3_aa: CSFTRDRDYSGNTIYF

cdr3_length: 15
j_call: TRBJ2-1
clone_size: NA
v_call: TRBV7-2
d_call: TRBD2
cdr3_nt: TGTGCCAGCAGCTTAGGATCCGGGAGGAACAATGAGCAGTTCTTC
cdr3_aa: CASSLGSGRNNEQFF

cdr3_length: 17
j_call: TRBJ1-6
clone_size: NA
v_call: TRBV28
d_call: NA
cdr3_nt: TGTGCCAGCAGTTTAATCTTTGTGTCAGGGGAGAATTCACCCCTCCACTTT
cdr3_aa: CASSLIFVSGENSPLHF

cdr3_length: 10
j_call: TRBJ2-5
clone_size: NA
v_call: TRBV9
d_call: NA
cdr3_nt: TGTGCCACCGAAACTAAGACCCAGTACTTC
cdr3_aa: CATETKTQYF

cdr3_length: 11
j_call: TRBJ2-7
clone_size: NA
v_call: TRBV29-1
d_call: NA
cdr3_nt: TGCAGCGTTGTCTCAGACTACGAGCAGTACTTC
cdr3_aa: CSVVSDYEQYF

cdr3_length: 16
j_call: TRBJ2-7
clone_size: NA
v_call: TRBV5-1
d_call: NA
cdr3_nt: TGCGCCAGCAGCTCAGGCCCGGGAGCCCAAACCTACGAGCAGTACTTC
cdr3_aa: CASSSGPGAQTYEQYF

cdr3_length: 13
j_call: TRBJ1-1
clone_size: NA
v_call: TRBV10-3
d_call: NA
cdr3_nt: TGTGCCATGACGGGGACATTCAACACTGAAGCTTTCTTT
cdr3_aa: CAMTGTFNTEAFF

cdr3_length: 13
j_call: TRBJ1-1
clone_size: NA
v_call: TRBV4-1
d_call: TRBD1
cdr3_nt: TGCGCCAGCAGCCAGACAGGGTACACTGAAGCTTTCTTT
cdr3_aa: CASSQTGYTEAFF

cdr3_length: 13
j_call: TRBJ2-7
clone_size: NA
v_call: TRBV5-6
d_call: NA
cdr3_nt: TGTGCCAGCAGCCCCCTGAGCTCCTACGAGCAGTACTTC
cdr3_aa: CASSPLSSYEQYF

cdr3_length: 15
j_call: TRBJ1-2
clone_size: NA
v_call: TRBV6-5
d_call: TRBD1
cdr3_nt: TGTGCCAGCAGTAATCCGGGACAGGGGCCCGGTGGCTACACCTTC
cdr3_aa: CASSNPGQGPGGYTF

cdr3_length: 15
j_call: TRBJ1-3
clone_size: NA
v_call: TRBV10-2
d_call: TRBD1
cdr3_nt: TGCGCCAGCAGAGAGACAGGGGGCACTGGAAACACCATATATTTT
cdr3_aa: CASRETGGTGNTIYF

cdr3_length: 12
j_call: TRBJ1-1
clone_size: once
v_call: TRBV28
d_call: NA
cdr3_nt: TGTGCCAGCAGTTGGCAGAACACTGAAGCTTTCTTT
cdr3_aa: CASSWQNTEAFF

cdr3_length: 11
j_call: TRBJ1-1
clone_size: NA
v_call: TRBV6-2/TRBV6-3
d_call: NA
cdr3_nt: TGTGCCAGCAGCTATGGACTGGGGTCTTTCTTT
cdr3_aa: CASSYGLGSFF

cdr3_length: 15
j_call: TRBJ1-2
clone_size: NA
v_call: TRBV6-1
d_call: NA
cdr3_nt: TGTGCCAGCAGTGAAGGGGCCCCCAGCAACTATGGCTACACCTTC
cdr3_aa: CASSEGAPSNYGYTF

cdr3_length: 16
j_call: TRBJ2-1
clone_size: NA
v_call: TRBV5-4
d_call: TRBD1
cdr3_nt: TGTGCCAGCAGCTCGGGACAGGGGCGTTCCTACAATGAGCAGTTCTTC
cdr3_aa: CASSSGQGRSYNEQFF

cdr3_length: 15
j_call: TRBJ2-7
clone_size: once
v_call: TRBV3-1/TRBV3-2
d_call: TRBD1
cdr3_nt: TGTGCCAGCAGCCACAACAGGGGACCTACCTACGAGCAGTACTTC
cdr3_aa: CASSHNRGPTYEQYF

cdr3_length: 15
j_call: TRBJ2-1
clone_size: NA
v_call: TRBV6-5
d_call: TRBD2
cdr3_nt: TGTGCCAGCAGCTTCCCGGGGGGGGTCTACAATGAGCAGTTCTTC
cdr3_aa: CASSFPGGVYNEQFF

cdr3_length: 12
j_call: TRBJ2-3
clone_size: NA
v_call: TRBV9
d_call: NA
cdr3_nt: TGTGCCAGCAGCGTATTGGATGGAGGGCAGTATTTT
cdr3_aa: CASSVLDGGQYF

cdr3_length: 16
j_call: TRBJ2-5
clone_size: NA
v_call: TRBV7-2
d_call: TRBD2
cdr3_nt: TGTGCCAGCAGCTTTCTAGCGGGAGCCCTATACGAGACCCAGTACTTC
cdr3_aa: CASSFLAGALYETQYF

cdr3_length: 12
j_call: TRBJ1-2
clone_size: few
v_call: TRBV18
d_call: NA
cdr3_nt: TGTGCCAGCGAGCGGGGGGTACGTGGCTACACCTTC
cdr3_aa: CASERGVRGYTF

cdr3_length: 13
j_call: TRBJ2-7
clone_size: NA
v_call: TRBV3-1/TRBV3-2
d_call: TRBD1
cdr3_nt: TGTGCCAGCAGCCCCCTAACAGGGGGCGAGCAGTACTTC
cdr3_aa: CASSPLTGGEQYF

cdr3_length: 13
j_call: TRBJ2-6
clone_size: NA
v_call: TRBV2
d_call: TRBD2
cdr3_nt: TGTGCCAGGGGGGGGAAAGGGGCCAACGTCCTGACTTTC
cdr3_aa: CARGGKGANVLTF

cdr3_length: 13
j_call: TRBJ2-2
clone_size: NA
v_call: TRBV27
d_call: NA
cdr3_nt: TGTGCCAGCAGTTTATCCGACACCGGGGAGCTGTTTTTT
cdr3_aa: CASSLSDTGELFF